This TCR beta chain stems from a study of post-analysis software for immune sequencing data. Across the study: Relapsing-remitting, secondary progressive and progressive-relapsing courses of multiple sclerosis were included. Points from the study as a whole: Compared with controls, patients had more of five or six TRBV segments, including TRBV5-6, TRBV5-1 and TRBV20-1. Under the F measure, samples that were prepared in one batch clustered strongly together. Normalized Chao1 diversity was significantly lower in multiple sclerosis patients than in controls.

Trimming stripped 3 bases from V and 0 bases from J, with 12 bases between. Germline V gene sequence: CDR1 DFQATT, CDR2 SNEGSKA (reference sequence). The CDR3 has 14 residues. Details on this clonotype: Its specificity is unknown.

Carried by the TCR beta cDNA libraries were unique molecular identifiers. Input amounts of 1 to 10 million T cells were used. These gave some 500,000 cDNA molecules, so each molecule approximated one T cell. TCRdb processed the PCR reads anew with MiXCR; each CDR3 protein has one entry. The sample has about 760,000 distinct CDR3 sequences, around 27% seen once. This TCR came from a girl aged 5-17 years with multiple sclerosis. Sequencing input: blood. V usage is TRBV20-1 and J usage is TRBJ2-7; D is uncertain. CDR3 amino acids: CSASPPYSSYEQYF. The CDR3, as DNA: TGCAGTGCTAGCCCGCCCTATTCCTCCTACGAGCAGTACTTC.